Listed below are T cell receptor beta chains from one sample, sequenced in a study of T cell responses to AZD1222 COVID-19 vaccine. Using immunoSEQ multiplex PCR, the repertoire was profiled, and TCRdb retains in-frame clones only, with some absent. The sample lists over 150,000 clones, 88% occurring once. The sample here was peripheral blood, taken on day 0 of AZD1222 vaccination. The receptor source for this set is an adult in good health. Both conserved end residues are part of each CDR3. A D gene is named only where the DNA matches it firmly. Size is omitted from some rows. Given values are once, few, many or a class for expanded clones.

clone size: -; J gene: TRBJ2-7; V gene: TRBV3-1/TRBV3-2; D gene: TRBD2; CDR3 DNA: TGTGCCAGCAGCCGTCGTAGCGGGAAGTACGAGCAGTACTTC; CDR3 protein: CASSRRSGKYEQYF
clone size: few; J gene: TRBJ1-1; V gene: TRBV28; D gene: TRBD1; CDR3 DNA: TGTGCCAGCAGGGTAATGACAGGGGGCGCATACACTGAAGCTTTCTTT; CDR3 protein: CASRVMTGGAYTEAFF
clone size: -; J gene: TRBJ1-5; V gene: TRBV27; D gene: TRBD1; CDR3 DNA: TGTGCCAGCAGTCCAGGACAGGGGCAACAGCCCCAGCATTTT; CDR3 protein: CASSPGQGQQPQHF
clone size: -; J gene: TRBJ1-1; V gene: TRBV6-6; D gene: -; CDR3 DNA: TGTGCCAGCAGTTACGGGGGGACGGAAGCTTTCTTT; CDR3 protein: CASSYGGTEAFF
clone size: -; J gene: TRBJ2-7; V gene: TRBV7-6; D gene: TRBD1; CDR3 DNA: TGTGCCAGCAGCCCGGGACAGGGGGCCGACGAGCAGTACTTC; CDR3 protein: CASSPGQGADEQYF
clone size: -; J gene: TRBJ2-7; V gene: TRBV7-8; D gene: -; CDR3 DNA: TGTGCCAGCAGCTCCCTCCCGACTGCCCAGCCGAGGTACGAGCAGTACTTC; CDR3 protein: CASSSLPTAQPRYEQYF
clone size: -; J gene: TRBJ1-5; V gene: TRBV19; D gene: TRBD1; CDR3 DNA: TGTGCCAGTAGTGTCGACAGGGGGGGTTATAGCAATCAGCCCCAGCATTTT; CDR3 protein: CASSVDRGGYSNQPQHF
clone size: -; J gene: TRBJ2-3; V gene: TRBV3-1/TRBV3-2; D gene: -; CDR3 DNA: TGTGCCAGCAGCCAGCGCGGGGCTGATACGCAGTATTTT; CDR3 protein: CASSQRGADTQYF
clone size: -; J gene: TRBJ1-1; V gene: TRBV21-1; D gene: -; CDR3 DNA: TGTGCCAGCAGCAAAGAAGCGGCCAGGGAATCCCCTGAAGCTTTCTTT; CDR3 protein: CASSKEAARESPEAFF
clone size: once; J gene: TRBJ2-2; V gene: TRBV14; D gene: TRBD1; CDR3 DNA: TGTGCCAGCAGCCAAGAAACAGGGGGCGGAATCGCCGGGGAGCTGTTTTTT; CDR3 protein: CASSQETGGGIAGELFF
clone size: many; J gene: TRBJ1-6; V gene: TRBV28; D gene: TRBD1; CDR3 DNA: TGTGCCAGCAGTAACCGGGACAGTGATAATTCACCCCTCCACTTT; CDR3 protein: CASSNRDSDNSPLHF
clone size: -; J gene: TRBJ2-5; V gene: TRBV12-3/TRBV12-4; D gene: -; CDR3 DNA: TGTGCCAGCAGTGCGGGGAGCAAAGAGACCCAGTACTTC; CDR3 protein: CASSAGSKETQYF
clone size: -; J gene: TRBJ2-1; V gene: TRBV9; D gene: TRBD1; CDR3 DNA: TGTGCCAGCGGGATCGGGGGACAGGGGATGAATGAGCAGTTCTTC; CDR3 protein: CASGIGGQGMNEQFF
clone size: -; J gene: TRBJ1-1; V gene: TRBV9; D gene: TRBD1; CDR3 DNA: TGTGCCAGCAGCGCCCCAGGGGGCTTTACCACTGAAGCTTTCTTT; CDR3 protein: CASSAPGGFTTEAFF
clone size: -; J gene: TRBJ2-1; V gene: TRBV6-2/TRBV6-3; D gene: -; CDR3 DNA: TGTGCCAGCAGTTACCCGGTTAACAGAGATCTTCACAATGATGAGCAGTTCTTC; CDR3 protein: CASSYPVNRDLHNDEQFF
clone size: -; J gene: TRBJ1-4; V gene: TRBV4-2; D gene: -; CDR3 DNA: TGTGCCAGCAGCCCGGACCGGGGGGCGAATGAAAAACTGTTTTTT; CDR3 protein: CASSPDRGANEKLFF
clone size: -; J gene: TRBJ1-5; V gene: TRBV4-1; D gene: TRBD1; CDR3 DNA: TGCGCCAGCAGCCAAGAAATCACAGCAGGGGGTCAGCCCCAGCATTTT; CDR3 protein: CASSQEITAGGQPQHF
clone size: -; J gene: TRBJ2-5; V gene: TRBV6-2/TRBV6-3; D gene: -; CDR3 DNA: TGTGCCAGCAGTTACCAGGAGTTGGAGACCCAGTACTTC; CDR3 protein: CASSYQELETQYF
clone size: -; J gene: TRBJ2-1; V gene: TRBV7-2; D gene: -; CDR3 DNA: TGTGCCAGCAGCTTGGGGCTCGGGGCTGAGCAGTTCTTC; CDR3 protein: CASSLGLGAEQFF
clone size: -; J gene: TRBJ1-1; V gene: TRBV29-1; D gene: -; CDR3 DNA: TGCAGCGTTTCTAGGAAGAACACTGAAGCTTTCTTT; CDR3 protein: CSVSRKNTEAFF
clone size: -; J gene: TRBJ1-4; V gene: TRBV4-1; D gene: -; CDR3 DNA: TGCGCCAGCAGCCAAAGGCAGGGGTATGAAAAACTGTTTTTT; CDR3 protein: CASSQRQGYEKLFF
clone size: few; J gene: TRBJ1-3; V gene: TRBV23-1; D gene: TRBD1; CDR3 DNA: TGCGCCAGCAGTCAAAGGGGACAGGAGAGAAACACCATATATTTT; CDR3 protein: CASSQRGQERNTIYF
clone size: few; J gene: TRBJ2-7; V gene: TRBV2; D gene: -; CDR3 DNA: TGTGCCAGCCGGCGGCTCTCCTACGAGCAGTACTTC; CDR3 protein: CASRRLSYEQYF
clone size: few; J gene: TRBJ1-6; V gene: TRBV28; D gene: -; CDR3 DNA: TGTGCCAGCAGGGAATCGAACTCACCCCTCCACTTT; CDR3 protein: CASRESNSPLHF
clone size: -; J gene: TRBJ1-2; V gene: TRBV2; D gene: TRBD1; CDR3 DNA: TGTGCCAGCAACAACGATAGACAGGGCGACTATGGCTACACCTTC; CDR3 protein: CASNNDRQGDYGYTF
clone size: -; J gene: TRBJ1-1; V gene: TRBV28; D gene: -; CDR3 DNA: TGTGCCAGCACCCCGTCCCCAGGATTAGGAGCTTTCTTT; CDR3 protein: CASTPSPGLGAFF
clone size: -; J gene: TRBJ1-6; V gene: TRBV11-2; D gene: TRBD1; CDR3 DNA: TGTGCCAGCAGCTCTGCGGGACAGTTTAATTCACCCCTCCACTTT; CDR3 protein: CASSSAGQFNSPLHF